This T cell receptor (beta chain) was recovered during a study of CD8 T cells in Susac syndrome. Healthy donors served as age- and sex-matched controls. The table lists this clonotype with a count of one. Trimming took off 6 bases at V and 5 bases at J, with 22 bases between the two ends. This CDR3 is built from 16 residues. RNA, at about 0.45 to 1 ug, was reverse transcribed with random hexamers. With immunoSEQ multiplex PCR, TCR beta CDR3 was amplified across 54 Vbeta and 13 Jbeta. Using its own MiXCR run on the immunoSEQ multiplex PCR reads, TCRdb lists one record per CDR3 protein. The sample holds 120,000 to 150,000 distinct CDR3 sequences; roughly 94% are singletons and the top ten take 0.065% to 0.1%.

This chain joins TRBV12-3 or TRBV12-4 and TRBJ1-1, with D possibly being TRBD1 (5 bases). The sequenced material came from CD4+ T cells from PBMCs. The receptor was isolated from a human donor in good health. CDR3 coding DNA: TGTGCCAGCAGGTTCGCGGGGGGTCTGGAAGGGACTGAAGCTTTCTTT. It encodes CASRFAGGLEGTEAFF.